This T cell receptor (beta chain) was retrieved from a study of T cells in Graves' hyperthyroidism and ophthalmopathy (dated by TCRdb to about 2019). Regarding the complete study: Peripheral blood was sampled at the time of initial diagnosis, prior to any treatment. Prospective prediction of ophthalmopathy was tested in an independent validation cohort of 18 to 20 hyperthyroidism patients and approximately 17 patients who later progressed to ophthalmopathy. The paper reports TCR Vbeta CDR3 sequencing of some 140 peripheral blood samples: approximately 43 ophthalmopathy, 75 to 80 hyperthyroidism and about 17 progressor patients. In six Graves' hyperthyroidism patients, the study also compared T-cell repertoires from thyroid tissue with T-cell repertoires from blood. A discovery cohort of about a hundred patients, roughly 45 with Graves' ophthalmopathy and 55 to 60 with stable Graves' hyperthyroidism, was used to find distinguishing TCR V-J signatures. After blood sampling, hyperthyroidism patients were treated with methimazole at a starting dose of 30 mg daily, and ophthalmopathy patients were treated with high-dose intravenous methylprednisolone. The 90 to 100 discovery patients were randomly split 7:3 into training and test sets. The full study reports these points: During validation, the model predicted progression to ophthalmopathy a median of approximately six months ahead of onset, with 60% to 71% sensitivity and around 73% specificity. Sample size was not statistically predetermined, and investigators were not blinded to group allocation. Ophthalmopathy was separated from stable hyperthyroidism by a 13 V-J signature model, with around 88% sensitivity and roughly 81% specificity obtained in cross-validation and 80%/75% obtained in testing. Blood samples also contained most of the expanded thyroid clonotypes (frequency above 0.001), which suggests that blood repertoires may reflect thyroid immune responses.

In the ophthalmopathy patients, disease was moderately to severely active, with a Clinical Activity Score of 3 or more, a NOSPECS grade of 4 or more, and a duration of less than 3 months. Any patient with an uncontrolled infection, another autoimmune disease, pregnancy or lactation was excluded. Diagnoses were established on the basis of clinical symptoms, serum thyroxine and TRAb, thyroid ultrasound, and orbital computed tomography. PBMCs were isolated from roughly 10 ml of fresh peripheral blood by Ficoll-Paque density gradient centrifugation. Total RNA was extracted with Trizol reagent, and quality was checked on an Agilent 2100 Bioanalyzer. The TCR beta CDR3 regions were amplified from the RNA transcripts. The TCR CDR3 was subjected to a first round of RT-PCR using the HTBI primer set and the Qiagen OneStep RT-PCR kit. Libraries were constructed in a second round of multiplex PCR, after which size selection and purification were carried out. The libraries were sequenced on an Illumina HiSeq2000 using paired-end 100 bp reads. The authors processed their data as follows. SOAPnuke was used to process the raw data, with reads discarded if the reads contained adapters or uncalled bases, had a mean Phred below 15, or lacked an exact constant-primer or identifier match. COPE v1.2.5 was used to merge high-quality paired reads, and clonotypes were defined as unique nucleotide sequences. MiTCR v1.1 was used to align the clonotypes against IMGT TRBV, TRBD and TRBJ reference segments. Analysis was restricted to V-J combinations with a frequency above 0.0001, which covered over 98% of repertoires. The TCS score was defined as the ratio of F50 (clonal expansion) to E x V (chaos), calculated using BLOSUM62-based TCRdist between CDR3 peptides within each V-J. Welch's t-statistics and random forest reduced fewer than 550 V-J features to roughly 13, which were used in a naive Bayes classifier (R e1071). Through fastp at Q25 and MiXCR, TCRdb rebuilt clones from the public reads, retaining in-frame beta chains. Each entry is one CDR3 protein sequence, shown with its most common DNA and genes. The V and J calls come from TCRdb's annotation, not from the publication. Within this sample are around 340,000 distinct CDR3 sequences, with about a sixth of them counted one time only. About a sixth of the sample is in the top ten clones.

This clonotype occurred many times. This receptor's antigen is unknown. Qualities for individual bases were not recorded, and no much larger clone is one base off. The source is a woman in her thirties or forties with Graves' ophthalmopathy. Sequenced material: blood.

The DNA sequence is TGCGCCAGCAGCCAGTCCGGGACAGGGGTATTCACTGAAGCTTTCTTT. This yields the protein CASSQSGTGVFTEAFF. The receptor chain draws on TRBV4-1 and TRBJ1-1; 10 junctional bases match TRBD1. The germline V gene sets CDR1 to MGHRA and CDR2 to YSYEKL. Trimming removed 3 bases from V and 4 bases from J; the gene matches leave 8 bases unexplained. From its cysteine to its phenylalanine, the CDR3 spans 16 amino acids. Only the CDR3 part of the read is kept: 48 bases, read in frame from the first base.